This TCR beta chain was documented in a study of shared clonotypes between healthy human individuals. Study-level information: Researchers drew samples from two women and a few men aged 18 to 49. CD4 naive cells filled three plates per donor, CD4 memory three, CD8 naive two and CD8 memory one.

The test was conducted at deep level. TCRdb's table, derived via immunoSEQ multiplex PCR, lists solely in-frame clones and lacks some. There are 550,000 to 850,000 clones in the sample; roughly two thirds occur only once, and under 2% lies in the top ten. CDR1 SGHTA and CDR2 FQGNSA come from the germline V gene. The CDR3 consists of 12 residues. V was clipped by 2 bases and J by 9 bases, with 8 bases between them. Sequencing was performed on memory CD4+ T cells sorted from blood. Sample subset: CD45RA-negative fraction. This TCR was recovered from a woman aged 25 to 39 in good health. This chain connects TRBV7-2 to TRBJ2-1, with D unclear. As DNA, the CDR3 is TGTGCCAGCAGCTTATTACTGACTGAGCAGTTCTTC. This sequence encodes CASSLLLTEQFF.